This T cell receptor beta chain was sequenced in a study of PD-1 blockade in classical Hodgkin lymphoma. Study-wide results and caveats: A significant rise in TCR diversity by C4D1 was seen for CD4+ but not CD8+ cells. What drove the repertoire differences, possibly disease activity or prior therapy, has not been defined.

Every one of the patients relapsed after autologous stem cell transplantation (brentuximab vedotin exposure was variable). The study isolated CD8+ T cells from thawed PBMCs by magnetic negative selection. With 1 base clipped from V and 1 base from J, the junction kept 3 bases outside the gene matches. CDR1 is SEHNR, CDR2 FQNEAQ, per germline (reference sequence). The CDR3 runs 16 residues. Clones were sequenced by immunoSEQ multiplex PCR, and TCRdb holds only the in-frame ones, with some missing. The top ten clones hold roughly 15% of a sample with some 5,500 clones, 45% to 65% of them seen once. A remark on this clone: Its antigen is not known.

The sequence came from a human donor with classical Hodgkin lymphoma. The sample was CD8+ T cells from blood, taken at baseline. The V gene is TRBV7-9, the J gene TRBJ2-3; 9 bases align to TRBD1. CDR3 sequence (DNA): TGTGCCAGCAGCTTAGTCGGGGACAGGGGCACAGATACGCAGTATTTT. Protein: CASSLVGDRGTDTQYF. Drawing the rest from reference TRBV7-9 and TRBJ2-3, the complete variable domain is DTGVSQNPRHKITKRGQNVTFRCDPISEHNRLYWYRQTLGQGPEFLTYFQNEAQLEKSRLLSDRFSAERPKGSFSTLEIQRTEQGDSAMYLCASSLVGDRGTDTQYFGPGTRLTVL.